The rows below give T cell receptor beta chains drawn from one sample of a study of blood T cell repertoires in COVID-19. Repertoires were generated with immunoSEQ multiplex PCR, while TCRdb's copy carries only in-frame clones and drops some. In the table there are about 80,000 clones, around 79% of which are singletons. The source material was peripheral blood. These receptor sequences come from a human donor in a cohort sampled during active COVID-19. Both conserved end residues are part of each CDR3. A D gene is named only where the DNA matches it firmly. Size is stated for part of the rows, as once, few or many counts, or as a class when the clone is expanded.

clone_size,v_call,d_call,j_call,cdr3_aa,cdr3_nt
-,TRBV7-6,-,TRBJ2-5,CASSLAHRYQETQYF,TGTGCCAGCAGCTTAGCGCACAGGTACCAAGAGACCCAGTACTTC
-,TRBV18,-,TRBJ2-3,CASSKTASTDTQYF,TGTGCCAGCTCAAAGACAGCTAGCACAGATACGCAGTATTTT
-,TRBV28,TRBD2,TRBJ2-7,CASTRGLAGAYYEQYF,TGTGCCAGCACCAGGGGACTAGCGGGGGCCTACTACGAGCAGTACTTC
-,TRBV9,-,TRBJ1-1,CASSDPLWGPDTEAFF,TGTGCCAGCAGCGATCCCCTGTGGGGGCCAGACACTGAAGCTTTCTTT
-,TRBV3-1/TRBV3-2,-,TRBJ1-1,CASSPSGRAAFF,TGTGCCAGCAGCCCCTCCGGGCGGGCAGCTTTCTTT
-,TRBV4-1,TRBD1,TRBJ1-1,CASSHRDREITEAFF,TGCGCCAGCAGCCACCGGGACAGGGAGATCACTGAAGCTTTCTTT
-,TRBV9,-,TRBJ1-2,CASSSDPEGYGYTF,TGTGCCAGCAGCTCGGACCCTGAGGGCTATGGCTACACCTTC
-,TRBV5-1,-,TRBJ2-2,CASSPRTGTGELFF,TGCGCCAGCAGCCCTCGCACAGGGACCGGGGAGCTGTTTTTT
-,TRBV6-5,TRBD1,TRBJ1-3,CATLGTASGNTIYF,TGTGCCACCCTTGGGACAGCCTCTGGAAACACCATATATTTT
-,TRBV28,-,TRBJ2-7,CASSSGANYEQYF,TGTGCCAGCAGTAGTGGAGCCAACTACGAGCAGTACTTC
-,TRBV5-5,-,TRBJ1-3,CASSVDSRTSGNTIYF,TGTGCCAGCAGCGTGGACAGCCGAACGTCTGGAAACACCATATATTTT
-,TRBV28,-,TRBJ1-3,CASSLATPGGRSSGNTIYF,TGTGCCAGCAGTTTAGCCACCCCGGGGGGCCGATCCTCTGGAAACACCATATATTTT
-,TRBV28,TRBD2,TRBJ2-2,CASTWGTSGMELFF,TGTGCCAGCACCTGGGGGACTAGCGGGATGGAGCTGTTTTTT
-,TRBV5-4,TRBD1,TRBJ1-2,CASSLDREGYTF,TGTGCCAGCAGCTTAGACAGGGAGGGCTACACCTTC
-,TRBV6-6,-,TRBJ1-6,CASSYGADNSPLHF,TGTGCCAGCAGTTACGGGGCAGATAATTCACCCCTCCACTTT
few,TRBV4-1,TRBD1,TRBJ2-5,CASSQGPPPGGEETQYF,TGCGCCAGCAGCCAAGGCCCTCCCCCAGGGGGCGAGGAGACCCAGTACTTC
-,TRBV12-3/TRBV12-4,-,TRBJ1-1,CASNRDIPTEAFF,TGTGCCAGCAACCGGGACATCCCCACTGAAGCTTTCTTT
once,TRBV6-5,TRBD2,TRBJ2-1,CASSYSALAGGNEQFF,TGTGCCAGCAGTTACTCCGCACTAGCGGGAGGCAATGAGCAGTTCTTC
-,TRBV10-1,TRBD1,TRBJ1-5,CASSRDRGLPQHF,TGCGCCAGCAGCCGGGACAGGGGTCTGCCCCAGCATTTT
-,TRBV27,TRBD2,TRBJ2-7,CATRPPGGSELYEQYF,TGTGCCACAAGGCCCCCCGGGGGGTCGGAGCTCTACGAGCAGTACTTC
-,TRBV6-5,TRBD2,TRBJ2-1,CASSYRLAGAHNEQFF,TGTGCCAGCAGTTACAGACTAGCGGGGGCCCACAATGAGCAGTTCTTC
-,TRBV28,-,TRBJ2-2,CASSFSGDLGELFF,TGTGCCAGCAGTTTTTCAGGGGATCTCGGGGAGCTGTTTTTT
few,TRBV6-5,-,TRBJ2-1,CASSYGWLQGGNEQFF,TGTGCCAGCAGTTATGGGTGGCTACAGGGCGGAAATGAGCAGTTCTTC
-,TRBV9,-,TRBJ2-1,CASNENPGLQSSYNEQFF,TGTGCCAGCAACGAGAATCCGGGACTCCAGAGCTCCTACAATGAGCAGTTCTTC
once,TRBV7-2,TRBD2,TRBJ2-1,CASSWELAGGPGNEQFF,TGTGCCAGCAGCTGGGAACTAGCGGGGGGGCCGGGCAATGAGCAGTTCTTC
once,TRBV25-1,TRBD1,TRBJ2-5,CASSELTGVSQETQYF,TGTGCCAGCAGTGAACTAACAGGGGTAAGCCAAGAGACCCAGTACTTC
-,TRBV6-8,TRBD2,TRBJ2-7,CASSYSRTWTSGGYEQYF,TGTGCCAGCAGTTACTCGAGGACCTGGACTAGCGGGGGTTACGAGCAGTACTTC
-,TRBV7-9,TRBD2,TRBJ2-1,CASSPTSGFYNEQFF,TGTGCCAGCAGCCCGACTAGCGGGTTTTACAATGAGCAGTTCTTC
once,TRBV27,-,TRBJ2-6,CASSSDSSGANVLTF,TGTGCCAGCAGTTCGGACAGTTCTGGGGCCAACGTCCTGACTTTC
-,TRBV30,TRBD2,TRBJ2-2,CACLPGLANTGELFF,TGTGCCTGCCTACCGGGACTAGCGAACACCGGGGAGCTGTTTTTT
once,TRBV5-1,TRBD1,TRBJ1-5,CASSLAGTGGQPQHF,TGCGCCAGCAGCTTGGCGGGGACAGGGGGCCAGCCCCAGCATTTT
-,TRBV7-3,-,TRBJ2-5,CASSLGGNPKETQYF,TGTGCCAGCAGCTTAGGGGGGAACCCCAAGGAGACCCAGTACTTC
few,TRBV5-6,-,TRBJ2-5,CASSLKGHLQETQYF,TGTGCCAGCAGCTTGAAGGGACACCTCCAAGAGACCCAGTACTTC
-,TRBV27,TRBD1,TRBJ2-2,CASSSYGQAGRTGELFF,TGTGCCAGCAGTTCTTATGGACAGGCGGGTCGGACCGGGGAGCTGTTTTTT
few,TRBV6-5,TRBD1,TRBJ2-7,CASRDRGASSYEQYF,TGTGCCAGCAGGGACAGGGGCGCGAGCTCCTACGAGCAGTACTTC
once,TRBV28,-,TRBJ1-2,CASSLRELRRTPVGYTF,TGTGCCAGCAGTTTAAGGGAACTTCGCAGGACTCCAGTTGGCTACACCTTC
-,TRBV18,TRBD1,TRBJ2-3,CASSSRQGRAADTQYF,TGTGCCAGCTCATCAAGACAGGGGCGGGCGGCAGATACGCAGTATTTT
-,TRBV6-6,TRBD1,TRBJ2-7,CASSADRGRNVYEQYF,TGTGCCAGCAGCGCTGACAGGGGTCGCAACGTTTACGAGCAGTACTTC
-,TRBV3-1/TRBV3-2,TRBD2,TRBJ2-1,CASSQDLGLAGGSYNEQFF,TGTGCCAGCAGCCAAGATTTAGGGCTAGCGGGAGGTTCCTACAATGAGCAGTTCTTC
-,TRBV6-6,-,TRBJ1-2,CASSYEASGYTF,TGTGCCAGCAGTTACGAAGCGTCTGGCTACACCTTC
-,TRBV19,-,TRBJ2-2,CASSIEGDGSTGELFF,TGTGCCAGTAGTATAGAAGGGGATGGGTCCACCGGGGAGCTGTTTTTT
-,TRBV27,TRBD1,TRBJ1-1,CASYVLTGGSNTEAFF,TGTGCCAGCTACGTATTGACAGGGGGATCGAACACTGAAGCTTTCTTT
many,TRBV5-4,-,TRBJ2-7,CASSSDFSYEQYF,TGTGCCAGCAGCTCTGACTTCTCCTACGAGCAGTACTTC
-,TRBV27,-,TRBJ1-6,CASSWGGWGSPLHF,TGTGCCAGCAGTTGGGGGGGCTGGGGATCACCCCTCCACTTT
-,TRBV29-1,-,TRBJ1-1,CSAQEGWGTEAFF,TGCAGCGCGCAGGAGGGGTGGGGCACTGAAGCTTTCTTT
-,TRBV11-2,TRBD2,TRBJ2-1,CASSLGTSGDNEQFF,TGTGCCAGCAGCCTAGGGACTAGCGGGGACAATGAGCAGTTCTTC
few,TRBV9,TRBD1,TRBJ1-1,CASSQNFGQGGNTEAFF,TGTGCCAGCAGCCAAAATTTTGGACAGGGAGGGAATACTGAAGCTTTCTTT
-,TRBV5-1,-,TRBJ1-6,CASSNSRGNSPLHF,TGCGCCAGCAGCAATAGTCGGGGTAATTCACCCCTCCACTTT
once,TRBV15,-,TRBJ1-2,CATRLGGTYGYTF,TGTGCCACCCGATTGGGCGGGACCTATGGCTACACCTTC
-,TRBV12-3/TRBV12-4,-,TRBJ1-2,CASSFQNYGYTF,TGTGCCAGCAGTTTCCAAAACTATGGCTACACCTTC
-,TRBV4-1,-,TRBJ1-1,CASSPQAVGRPEAFF,TGCGCCAGCAGCCCTCAAGCGGTAGGCAGGCCTGAAGCTTTCTTT
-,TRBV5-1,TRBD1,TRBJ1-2,CASSWWTGSDGGYTF,TGCGCCAGCAGCTGGTGGACAGGGAGCGATGGAGGCTACACCTTC
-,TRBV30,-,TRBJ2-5,CAWTAGQETQYF,TGTGCCTGGACAGCAGGGCAGGAGACCCAGTACTTC